The 17 T cell receptor beta chains listed next were all sequenced from one sample in a study of CD8+ T cells in alopecia areata. The treatment denotes: oral pan-JAK inhibitor, 5-10 mg twice daily. Both peripheral blood and punch biopsies of lesional scalp skin were obtained from patients who had alopecia areata. cDNA serving as the sequencing template came from extracted, reverse transcribed RNA. Profiled with immunoSEQ multiplex PCR; TCRdb holds only in-frame clones, not every one. The sample carries 15,000 to 20,000 clones, 59% recorded once. The source material was skin, sampled at week 4, from a patient treated with tofacitinib. Receptors were obtained from a human donor with alopecia areata.

Only a few counts were recorded for this clone. The DNA of the CDR3 is TGTGCCTGGAGTAGGGGCAGGGACGGCTACACCTTC. It is translated as CAWSRGRDGYTF. The rearrangement joins TRBV30 to TRBJ1-2; TRBD1 is a possible D gene (5 bases). From germline, CDR1 is GTSNPN and CDR2 SVGIG (reference sequence). The ends were cut back, 2 bases at V and 8 bases at J, with 12 bases in the middle. The CDR3 has 12 amino acids.

The gene calls are TRBV19 and TRBJ1-5; 8 nucleotides line up with TRBD1. The junction had 8 bases not matched to a gene; V was cut back by 4 bases and J by 0 bases. Germline CDR1 reads LNHDA; CDR2 reads SQIVND (reference sequence). This CDR3 region has 17 residues. The CDR3 bases are TGTGCCAGTAGTAAGGTCCGGGACAGGCTTAGCAATCAGCCCCAGCATTTT. Protein product: CASSKVRDRLSNQPQHF.

The gene calls are TRBV5-5 and TRBJ1-2; D is uncertain. CDR1 SGHKS and CDR2 YYEKEE come from the germline V gene (reference sequence). Trimming pared 4 bases from V and 8 bases from J, leaving 15 bases between. This CDR3 is 13 amino acids long. CDR3 nucleotides: TGTGCCAGCAGCACCACCCCGGGTGGCGGCTACACCTTC. As protein: CASSTTPGGGYTF. Filled out from reference TRBV5-5 and TRBJ1-2, the complete variable domain reads DAGVTQSPTHLIKTRGQQVTLRCSPISGHKSVSWYQQVLGQGPQFIFQYYEKEERGRGNFPDRFSARQFPNYSSELNVNALLLGDSALYLCASSTTPGGGYTFGSGTRLTVV.

V usage is TRBV28 and J usage is TRBJ2-5; possible D gene TRBD2, 6 bases. There are 17 residues in the CDR3. With 4 bases removed from V and 1 base from J, the gap between germline ends came to 19 bases. Germline CDR1 reads MDHEN; CDR2 reads SYDVKM. The CDR3 spells CASSSQPRGSTQETQYF. As DNA, the CDR3 is TGTGCCAGCAGTTCTCAGCCGCGGGGTAGTACCCAAGAGACCCAGTACTTC.

The chain recombines TRBV4-1 with TRBJ1-1; the match to TRBD1 covers 10 bases. The CDR3 is made up of 16 amino acids. J gave up 1 base and V 4 bases, and 6 bases lay outside the gene matches. The germline CDR1 and CDR2 sequences are MGHRA and YSYEKL. The CDR3 nucleotides read TGCGCCAGCAGCCGGGGACAGGGGCCAGCGAACACTGAAGCTTTCTTT. This gives the protein CASSRGQGPANTEAFF.

The V and J genes are TRBV2 and TRBJ1-1; D uncertain. V was trimmed by 3 bases and J by 0 bases, leaving 11 bases between them. The CDR3 spans 15 residues. Germline V CDR1 and CDR2: SNHLY, FYNNEI. Here the CDR3 DNA reads TGTGCCAGCAGTGACAGCCTGACAATGAACACTGAAGCTTTCTTT. Translation gives CASSDSLTMNTEAFF.

This chain links TRBV4-1 with TRBJ2-5, with D tentatively TRBD1 (6 bases). CDR1 is MGHRA and CDR2 is YSYEKL in the germline V gene. V gave up 4 bases and J gave up 1 base, with 19 bases separating them. The CDR3 extends over 17 amino acids. The CDR3 region has the DNA TGCGCCAGCAGCCCTACTCCATCATACAGGGCCCAAGAGACCCAGTACTTC. It specifies CASSPTPSYRAQETQYF.

This clone was found a few times. The genes are TRBV7-9 and TRBJ1-1; 7 nucleotides agree with TRBD1. With 6 bases clipped from V and 4 bases from J, the junction kept 14 bases outside the gene matches. The CDR3 is 16 amino acids. Looked up from germline, CDR1 is SEHNR and CDR2 is FQNEAQ (reference sequence). DNA for the CDR3: TGTGCCAGCAGATTATTAGAGGGGGCGATGGGCACTGAAGCTTTCTTT. Translation gives CASRLLEGAMGTEAFF.

The CDR3, as DNA: TGTGCCAGCAGTTTATTGGGAAATAGCAATCAGCCCCAGCATTTT. As protein: CASSLLGNSNQPQHF. The chain has TRBV28 and TRBJ1-5; D remains ambiguous. The CDR3 loop spans 15 amino acids. Germline V gives CDR1 MDHEN, CDR2 SYDVKM. Between the trimmed V and J ends, which lost 1 base and 0 bases, there was a span of 7 bases.

V and J are TRBV15 and TRBJ2-2; D unclear. The V gene's germline CDR1 is LNHNV and CDR2 YYDKDF (reference sequence). CDR3 length: 12 residues. Trimming shortened V by 0 bases and J by 10 bases, and 6 bases separated the two germline ends. The DNA for the CDR3 is TGTGCCACCAGCAGAGACGGTCTGGAGCTGTTTTTT. Protein sequence: CATSRDGLELFF.

V and J are TRBV6-5 and TRBJ2-5, with D possibly matching TRBD2 (5 bases). Trimming took off 2 bases at V and 7 bases at J, with 17 bases between the two ends. CDR1 is MNHEY and CDR2 is SVGAGI in the germline V gene. The length of the CDR3 is 15 residues. The CDR3 nucleotides read TGTGCCAGCAGTTACCACGCCGGGGAAGTGCGGACCCAGTACTTC. Its translation: CASSYHAGEVRTQYF.

A note on this clone: The junction does not match germline at one end; this may be a read error. V and J are TRBV5-6 and TRBJ1-6, with D possibly matching TRBD1 (5 bases). From germline, CDR1 is SGHDT and CDR2 YYEEEE. The CDR3 loop spans 16 amino acids. CDR3 sequence (DNA): TGTGCCAGCAGCGGGACGGAAGGAGTTTATAATTCACCCCCCCACTTT. This translates into CASSGTEGVYNSPPHF.

This clone has only a few counts. The chain uses TRBV10-1 and TRBJ1-2, with D unresolved. V dropped 3 bases and J dropped 3 bases, with 8 bases sitting between them. Germline loops: CDR1 WNHNN, CDR2 SYGVQD (reference sequence). The CDR3 covers 13 residues. CDR3 sequence reads: CASSDPTDYGYTF. Here the CDR3 DNA reads TGCGCCAGCAGTGACCCGACGGACTATGGCTACACCTTC.

The chain has TRBV27 and TRBJ1-1; weak D call: TRBD1 (6 bases). Germline CDR1 reads MNHEY; CDR2 reads SMNVEV (reference sequence). V lost 6 bases and J lost 2, with 13 bases in between. This CDR3 comprises 14 residues. CDR3 in DNA: TGTGCCAGCAGCCAGGGTGGGGGCAACACTGAAGCTTTCTTT. This encodes CASSQGGGNTEAFF.

The chain employs TRBV29-1 and TRBJ2-7; no firm D call. CDR1 and CDR2 (germline): SQVTM, ANQGSEA. Trimming cost V 2 bases and J 2 bases, with 4 bases left between them. The CDR3 contains 11 residues. The CDR3 loop is CSVETAYEQYF. The CDR3 region has the DNA TGCAGCGTTGAAACAGCCTACGAGCAGTACTTC.

As DNA, the CDR3 is TGTGCCAGCAGCGTCCATGAGGGGCCTGATACGCAGTATTTT. Translated: CASSVHEGPDTQYF. The chain couples TRBV9 to TRBJ2-3; D may be TRBD1 or TRBD2 (5 bases each). This CDR3 comprises 14 residues. Trimming removed 2 bases at V and 6 bases at J, with 13 bases between. Germline CDR1 reads SGDLS; CDR2 reads YYNGEE.

The gene calls are TRBV7-3 and TRBJ2-2, with TRBD1 identical over 12 bases. Germline V gene sequence: CDR1 SGHTA, CDR2 FQGTGA. V shed 5 bases and J 5 bases; nucleotides not matched to a gene: 3. The CDR3 consists of 15 residues. CDR3 coding DNA: TGTGCCAGCAGCAGGGGACAGGGGGCGACCGGGGAGCTGTTTTTT. Its protein product is CASSRGQGATGELFF.